This entry features one TCR beta chain sequence. The target antigen is unknown. The CDR3 is 13 residues long. Trimming pared 6 bases from V and 7 bases from J, leaving 15 bases between. In germline, CDR1 is MNHNY, CDR2 SVGAGI (reference sequence). As to time point: pre-sensitization, week 0. As for treatment: therapeutic diphenylcyclopropenone sensitization with weekly scalp DPC. The total RNA was obtained from whole blood that was not fractionated. The sample originates from a study of human T cells and chemical hapten exposure. Looking at the study overall: Application of 0.01% DPC to the upper back was done by patch test, with a reading at 6 days.

MiXCR, applied by TCRdb to the RACE reads, yields one record per CDR3 protein. The data hold tens of thousands of distinct CDR3 sequences, with about 6.7% observed a single time. Study results and caveats: Healthy individuals' immune responses may differ from those of donors, who had alopecia. PT1 expanded TCR counts correlated positively with patch test score.

The sample was whole blood, taken in connection with sensitization to the hapten diphenylcyclopropenone (DPC). The sequence came from a young woman with alopecia areata. Some clones in this sample may be carry-over from other donors' samples. The chain has TRBV6-6 and TRBJ1-1, with D uncertain. The CDR3 DNA reads as TGTGCCAGCAGCGACGCGGTATGGGGTGAAGCTTTCTTT. Protein: CASSDAVWGEAFF.